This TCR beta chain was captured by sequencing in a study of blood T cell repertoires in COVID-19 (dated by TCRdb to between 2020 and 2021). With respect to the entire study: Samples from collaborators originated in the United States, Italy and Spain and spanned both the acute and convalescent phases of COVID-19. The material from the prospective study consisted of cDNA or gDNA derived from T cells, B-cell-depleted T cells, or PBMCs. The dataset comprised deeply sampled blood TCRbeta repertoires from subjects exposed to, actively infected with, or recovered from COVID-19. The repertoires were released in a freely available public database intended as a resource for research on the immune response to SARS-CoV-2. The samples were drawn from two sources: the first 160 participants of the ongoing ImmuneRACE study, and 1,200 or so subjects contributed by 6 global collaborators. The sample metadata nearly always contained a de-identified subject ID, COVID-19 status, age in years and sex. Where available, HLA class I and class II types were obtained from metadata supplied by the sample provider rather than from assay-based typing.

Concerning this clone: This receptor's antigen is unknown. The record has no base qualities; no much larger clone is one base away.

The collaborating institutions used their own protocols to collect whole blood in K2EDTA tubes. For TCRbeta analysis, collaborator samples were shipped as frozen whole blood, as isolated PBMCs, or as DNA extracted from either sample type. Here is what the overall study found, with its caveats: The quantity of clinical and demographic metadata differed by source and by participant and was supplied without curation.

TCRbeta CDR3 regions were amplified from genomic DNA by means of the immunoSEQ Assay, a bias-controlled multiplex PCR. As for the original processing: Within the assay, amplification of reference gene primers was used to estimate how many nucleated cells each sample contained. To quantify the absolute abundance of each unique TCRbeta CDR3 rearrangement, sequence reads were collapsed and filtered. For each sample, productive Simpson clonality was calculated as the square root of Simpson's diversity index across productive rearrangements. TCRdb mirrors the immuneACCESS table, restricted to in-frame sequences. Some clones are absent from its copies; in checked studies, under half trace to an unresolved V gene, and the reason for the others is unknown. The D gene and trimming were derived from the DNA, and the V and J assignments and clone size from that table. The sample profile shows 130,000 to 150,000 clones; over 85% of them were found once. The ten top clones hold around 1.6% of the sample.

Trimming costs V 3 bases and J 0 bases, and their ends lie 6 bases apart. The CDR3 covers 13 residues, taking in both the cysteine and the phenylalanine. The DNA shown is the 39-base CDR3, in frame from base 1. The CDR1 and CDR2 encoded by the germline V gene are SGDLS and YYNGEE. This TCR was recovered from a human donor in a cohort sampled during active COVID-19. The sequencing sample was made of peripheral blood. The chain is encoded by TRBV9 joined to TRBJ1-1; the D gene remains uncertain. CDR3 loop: CASSGQVNTEAFF. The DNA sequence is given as TGTGCCAGCAGCGGGCAGGTGAACACTGAAGCTTTCTTT.